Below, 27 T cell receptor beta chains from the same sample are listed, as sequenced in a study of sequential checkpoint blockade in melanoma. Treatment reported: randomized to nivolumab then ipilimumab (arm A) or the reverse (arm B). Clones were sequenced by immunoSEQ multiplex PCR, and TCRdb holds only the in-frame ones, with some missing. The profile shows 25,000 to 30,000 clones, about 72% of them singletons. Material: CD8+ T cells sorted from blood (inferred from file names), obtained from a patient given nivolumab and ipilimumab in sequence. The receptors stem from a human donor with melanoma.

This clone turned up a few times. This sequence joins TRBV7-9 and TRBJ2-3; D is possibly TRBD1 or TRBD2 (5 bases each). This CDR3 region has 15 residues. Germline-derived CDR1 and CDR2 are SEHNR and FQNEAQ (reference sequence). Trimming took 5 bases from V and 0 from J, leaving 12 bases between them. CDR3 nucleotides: TGTGCCAGCAGCGTAGAGGGGATGAGCACAGATACGCAGTATTTT. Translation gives CASSVEGMSTDTQYF.

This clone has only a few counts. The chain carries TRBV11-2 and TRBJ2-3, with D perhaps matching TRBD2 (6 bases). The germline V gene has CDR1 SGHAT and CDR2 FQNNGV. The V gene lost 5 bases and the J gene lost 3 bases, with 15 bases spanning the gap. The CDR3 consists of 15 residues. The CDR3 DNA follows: TGTGCCAGCAGCCAAGCCAGACTAGAGACAGATACGCAGTATTTT. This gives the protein CASSQARLETDTQYF.

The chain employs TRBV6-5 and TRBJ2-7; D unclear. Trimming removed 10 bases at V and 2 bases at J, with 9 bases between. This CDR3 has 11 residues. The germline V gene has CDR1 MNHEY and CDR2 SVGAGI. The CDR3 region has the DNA TGTGCCACCAGAGGAGCCTACGAGCAGTACTTC. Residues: CATRGAYEQYF.

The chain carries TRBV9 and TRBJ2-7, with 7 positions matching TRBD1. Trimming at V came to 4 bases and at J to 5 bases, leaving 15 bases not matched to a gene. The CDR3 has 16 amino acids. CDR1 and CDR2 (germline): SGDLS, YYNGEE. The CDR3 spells CASSLGRDSKNHEQYF. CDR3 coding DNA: TGTGCCAGCAGCCTCGGCCGGGACAGTAAAAATCACGAGCAGTACTTC.

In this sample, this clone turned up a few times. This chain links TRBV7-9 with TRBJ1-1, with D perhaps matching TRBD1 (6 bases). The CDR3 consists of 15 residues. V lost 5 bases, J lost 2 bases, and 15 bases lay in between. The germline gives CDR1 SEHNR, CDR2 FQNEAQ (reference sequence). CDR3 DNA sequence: TGTGCCAGCAGCCCCGCGGCACAGGGTAACACTGAAGCTTTCTTT. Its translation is CASSPAAQGNTEAFF.

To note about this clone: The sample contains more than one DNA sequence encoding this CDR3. Here the CDR3 DNA reads TGTGCCAGCAGCCTGGGACTAGCGGGGGTCTACGAGCAGTACTTC. It yields the protein CASSLGLAGVYEQYF. V and J are TRBV11-2 and TRBJ2-7; 14 bases agree with TRBD2. Trimming removed 5 bases from V and 3 bases from J; junction bases left unmatched: 3. In germline, CDR1 is SGHAT, CDR2 FQNNGV. CDR3 length: 15 residues.

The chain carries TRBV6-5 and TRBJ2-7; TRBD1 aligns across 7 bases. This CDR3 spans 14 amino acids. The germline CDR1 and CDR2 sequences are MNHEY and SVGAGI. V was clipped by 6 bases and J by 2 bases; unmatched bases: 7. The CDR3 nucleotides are TGTGCCAGCAGCTTAGGACAGGAGGCCTACGAGCAGTACTTC. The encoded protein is CASSLGQEAYEQYF.

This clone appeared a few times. The CDR3 coding sequence is TGTGCCAGCAGCTTCACAGTCCTGAACACTGAAGCTTTCTTT. Amino acids: CASSFTVLNTEAFF. J is TRBJ1-1 and V is TRBV5-6; D is uncertain. Germline CDR1 reads SGHDT; CDR2 reads YYEEEE. The CDR3 consists of 14 residues. Trimming cost V 2 bases and J 0 bases, with 8 bases left between them.

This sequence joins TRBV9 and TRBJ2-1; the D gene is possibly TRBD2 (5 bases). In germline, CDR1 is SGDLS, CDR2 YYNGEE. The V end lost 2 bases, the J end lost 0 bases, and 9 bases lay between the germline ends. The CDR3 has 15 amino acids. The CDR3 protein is CASSVEADSYNEQFF. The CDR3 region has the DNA TGTGCCAGCAGCGTGGAGGCGGACTCCTACAATGAGCAGTTCTTC.

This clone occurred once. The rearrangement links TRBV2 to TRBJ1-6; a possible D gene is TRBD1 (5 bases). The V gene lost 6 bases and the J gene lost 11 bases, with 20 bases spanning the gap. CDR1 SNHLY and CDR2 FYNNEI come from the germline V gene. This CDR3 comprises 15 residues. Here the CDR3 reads CASRFLDSPATPLHF. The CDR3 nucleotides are TGTGCCAGCAGATTTCTAGACAGCCCGGCAACACCCCTCCACTTT.

The CDR3 bases are TGTGCCAGCAGCGCGGGGGAGACAGGGGGCGGTGAAAAACTGTTTTTT. Its translation: CASSAGETGGGEKLFF. The rearrangement uses TRBV9 and TRBJ1-4, with 10 bases identical to TRBD1. The germline CDR1 and CDR2 sequences are SGDLS and YYNGEE. J lost 7 bases, V lost 3 bases, and 9 bases had no gene match. This CDR3 is 16 amino acids long.

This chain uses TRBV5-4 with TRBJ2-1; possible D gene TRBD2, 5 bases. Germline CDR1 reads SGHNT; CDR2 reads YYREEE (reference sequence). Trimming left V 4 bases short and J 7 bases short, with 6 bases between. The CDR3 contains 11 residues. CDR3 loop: CASSPGNEQFF. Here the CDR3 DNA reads TGTGCCAGCAGCCCGGGGAATGAGCAGTTCTTC. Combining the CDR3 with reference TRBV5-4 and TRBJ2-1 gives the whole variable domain ETGVTQSPTHLIKTRGQQVTLRCSSQSGHNTVSWYQQALGQGPQFIFQYYREEENGRGNFPPRFSGLQFPNYSSELNVNALELDDSALYLCASSPGNEQFFGPGTRLTVL.

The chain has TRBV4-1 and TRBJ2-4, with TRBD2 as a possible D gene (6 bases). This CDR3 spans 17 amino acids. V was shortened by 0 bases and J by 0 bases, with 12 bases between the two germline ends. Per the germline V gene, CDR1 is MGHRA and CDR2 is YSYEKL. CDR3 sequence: CASSQDKDGGAKNIQYF. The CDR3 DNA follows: TGCGCCAGCAGCCAAGATAAAGACGGGGGAGCCAAAAACATTCAGTACTTC.

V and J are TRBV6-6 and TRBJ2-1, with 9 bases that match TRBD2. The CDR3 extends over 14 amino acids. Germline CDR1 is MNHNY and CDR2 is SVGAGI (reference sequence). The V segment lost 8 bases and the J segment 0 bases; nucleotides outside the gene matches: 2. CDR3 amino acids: CASFSGGSYNEQFF. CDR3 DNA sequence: TGTGCCAGCTTTAGCGGGGGCTCCTACAATGAGCAGTTCTTC.

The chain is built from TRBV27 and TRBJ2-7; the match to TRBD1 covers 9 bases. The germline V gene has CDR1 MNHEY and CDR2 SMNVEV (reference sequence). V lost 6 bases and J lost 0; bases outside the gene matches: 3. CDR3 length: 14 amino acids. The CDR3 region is CASRPGQGSYEQYF. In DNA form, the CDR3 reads TGTGCCAGCAGACCGGGACAGGGCTCCTACGAGCAGTACTTC.

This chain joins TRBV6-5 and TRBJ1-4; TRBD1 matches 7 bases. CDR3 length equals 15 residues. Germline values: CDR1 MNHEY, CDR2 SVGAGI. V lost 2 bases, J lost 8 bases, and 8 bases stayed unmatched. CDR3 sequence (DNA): TGTGCCAGCAGTTACGGGGACAGAGGTTTAGAAAAACTGTTTTTT. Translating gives CASSYGDRGLEKLFF.

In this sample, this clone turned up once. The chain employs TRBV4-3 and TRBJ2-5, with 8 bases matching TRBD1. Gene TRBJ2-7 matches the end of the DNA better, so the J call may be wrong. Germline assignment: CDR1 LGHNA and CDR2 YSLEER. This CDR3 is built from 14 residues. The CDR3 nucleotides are TGCGCCAGCAGCCAAGATCGACAGGGGTACGAGCAGTACTTC. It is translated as CASSQDRQGYEQYF.

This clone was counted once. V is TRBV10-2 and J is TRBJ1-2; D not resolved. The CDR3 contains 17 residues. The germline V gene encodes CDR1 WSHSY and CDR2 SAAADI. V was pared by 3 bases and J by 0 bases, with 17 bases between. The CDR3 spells CASSEFGISSTNYGYTF. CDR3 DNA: TGCGCCAGCAGTGAATTCGGGATATCGTCTACTAACTATGGCTACACCTTC.

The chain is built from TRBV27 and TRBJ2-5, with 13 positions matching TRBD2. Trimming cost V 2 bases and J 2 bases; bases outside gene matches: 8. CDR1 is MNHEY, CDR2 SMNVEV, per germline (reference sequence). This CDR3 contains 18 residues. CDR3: CASSLGAPGLAGQETQYF. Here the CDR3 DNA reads TGTGCCAGCAGTTTAGGCGCCCCGGGACTAGCGGGGCAAGAGACCCAGTACTTC.

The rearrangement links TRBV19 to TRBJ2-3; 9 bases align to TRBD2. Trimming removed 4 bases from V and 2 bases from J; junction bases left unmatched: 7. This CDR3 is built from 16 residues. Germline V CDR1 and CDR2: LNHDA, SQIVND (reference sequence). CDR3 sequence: CASSRAGGPLTDTQYF. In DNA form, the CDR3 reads TGTGCCAGTAGTAGGGCGGGGGGGCCACTCACAGATACGCAGTATTTT.

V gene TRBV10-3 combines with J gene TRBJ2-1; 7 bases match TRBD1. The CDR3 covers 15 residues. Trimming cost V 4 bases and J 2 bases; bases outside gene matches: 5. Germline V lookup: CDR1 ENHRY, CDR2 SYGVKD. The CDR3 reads CAISGRDSPYNEQFF. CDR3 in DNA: TGTGCCATCAGTGGCCGGGACAGCCCCTACAATGAGCAGTTCTTC.

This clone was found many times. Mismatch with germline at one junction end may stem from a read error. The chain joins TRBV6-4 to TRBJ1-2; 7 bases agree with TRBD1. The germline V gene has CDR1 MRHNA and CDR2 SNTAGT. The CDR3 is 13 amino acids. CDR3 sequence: CASSYSTGYGYTF. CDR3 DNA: TGTGCCAGCAGTTACTCGACAGGGTATGGCTACACCTTC.

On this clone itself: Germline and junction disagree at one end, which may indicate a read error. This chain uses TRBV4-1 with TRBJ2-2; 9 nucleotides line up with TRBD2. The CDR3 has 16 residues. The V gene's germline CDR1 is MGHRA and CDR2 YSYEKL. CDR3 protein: CASSQVASGVTGELLF. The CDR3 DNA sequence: TGCGCCAGCAGCCAAGTGGCTAGCGGGGTCACCGGGGAGCTGCTTTTT.

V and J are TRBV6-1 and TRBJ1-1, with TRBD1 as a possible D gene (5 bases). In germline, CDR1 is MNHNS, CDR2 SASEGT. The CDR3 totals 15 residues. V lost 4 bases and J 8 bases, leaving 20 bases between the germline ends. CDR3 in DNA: TGTGCCAGCAGTGGTCAGGGTGCGGTACGTGGAGAAGCTTTCTTT. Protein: CASSGQGAVRGEAFF.

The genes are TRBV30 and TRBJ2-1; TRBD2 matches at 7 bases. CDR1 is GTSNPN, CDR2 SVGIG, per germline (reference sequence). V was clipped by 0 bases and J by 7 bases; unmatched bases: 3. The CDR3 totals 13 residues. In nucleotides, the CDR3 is TGTGCCTGGAGTGTGGGGGGGGATAATGAGCAGTTCTTC. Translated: CAWSVGGDNEQFF.

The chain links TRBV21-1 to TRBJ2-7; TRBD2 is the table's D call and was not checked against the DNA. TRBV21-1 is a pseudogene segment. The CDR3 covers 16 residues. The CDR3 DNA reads TGTGCCAGCAGAGTTCTATCGCGACACGGGACTGGCGAGCAGTACTTC. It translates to CASRVLSRHGTGEQYF.

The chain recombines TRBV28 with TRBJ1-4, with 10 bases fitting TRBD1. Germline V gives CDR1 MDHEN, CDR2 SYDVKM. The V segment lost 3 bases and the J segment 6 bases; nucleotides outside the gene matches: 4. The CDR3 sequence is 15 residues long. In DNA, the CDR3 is TGTGCCAGCAGTTTCCCGGGACAGGGGTATGAAAAACTGTTTTTT. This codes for CASSFPGQGYEKLFF.